Each of the 3 T cell receptor beta chains below was sequenced from the same sample in a study of blood T cell repertoires in COVID-19. Sequenced by immunoSEQ multiplex PCR; TCRdb stores in-frame clones only, minus some. Among roughly 180,000 clones listed, around 80% were seen once. Source material: PBMCs or T cells enriched from blood (not recorded which). The receptors were gathered from a woman in her 50s in a cohort exposed to, infected with or recovered from COVID-19 (not recorded which).

The chain links TRBV5-4 to TRBJ2-7; 9 positions match TRBD1. V lost 1 base, J lost 6 bases, and 5 bases stayed unmatched. CDR3 length: 14 amino acids. CDR1 is SGHNT and CDR2 is YYREEE in the germline V gene (reference sequence). The CDR3 nucleotides are TGTGCCAGCAGCTTGAACAGGGGGCTTAGCGAGCAGTACTTC. This translates into CASSLNRGLSEQYF.

The chain has TRBV7-8 and TRBJ2-2; 13 bases fit TRBD2. After removal of 5 bases from V and 7 bases from J, the junction contained 7 bases not matched to a gene. CDR1 SGHVS and CDR2 FQNEAQ come from the germline V gene. The CDR3 runs to 16 residues. CDR3 DNA sequence: TGTGCCAGCAGCCGTACTAGCGGGGGGGGCCACGGGGAGCTGTTTTTT. Protein product: CASSRTSGGGHGELFF. The variable domain in full, with the rest retrieved from reference TRBV7-8 and TRBJ2-2, is GAGVSQSPRYKVAKRGQDVALRCDPISGHVSLFWYQQALGQGPEFLTYFQNEAQLDKSGLPSDRFFAERPEGSVSTLKIQRTQQEDSAVYLCASSRTSGGGHGELFFGEGSRLTVL.

The chain has TRBV19 and TRBJ1-6, with 8 bases that match TRBD1. The J segment lost 5 bases and the V segment lost 5 bases, leaving 5 bases of the junction unmatched. CDR3 size: 15 residues. CDR1 and CDR2 from the germline V gene are LNHDA and SQIVND (reference sequence). CDR3 amino acids: CASSPQTGDNSPLHF. The CDR3 region has the DNA TGTGCCAGTAGTCCCCAGACAGGGGATAATTCACCCCTCCACTTT.